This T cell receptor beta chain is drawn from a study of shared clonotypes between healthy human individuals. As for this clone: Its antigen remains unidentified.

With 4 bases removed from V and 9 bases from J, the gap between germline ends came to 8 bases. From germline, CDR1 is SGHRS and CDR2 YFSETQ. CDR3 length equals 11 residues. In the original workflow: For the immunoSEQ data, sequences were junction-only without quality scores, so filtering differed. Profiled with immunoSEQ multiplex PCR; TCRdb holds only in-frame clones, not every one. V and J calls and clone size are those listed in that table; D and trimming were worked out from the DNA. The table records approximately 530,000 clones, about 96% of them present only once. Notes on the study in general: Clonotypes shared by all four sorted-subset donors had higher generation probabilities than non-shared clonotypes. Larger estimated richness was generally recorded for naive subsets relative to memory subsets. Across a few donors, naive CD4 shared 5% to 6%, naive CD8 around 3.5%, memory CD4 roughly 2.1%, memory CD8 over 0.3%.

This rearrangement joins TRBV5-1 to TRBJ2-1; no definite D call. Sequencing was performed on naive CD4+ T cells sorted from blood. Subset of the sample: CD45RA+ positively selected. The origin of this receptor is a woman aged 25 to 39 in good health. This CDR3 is CASSLGGEQFF. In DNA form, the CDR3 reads TGCGCCAGCAGCCTTGGTGGTGAGCAGTTCTTC.